This paragraph covers one T cell receptor beta chain sequence. What it recognizes is unknown. This CDR3 spans 15 amino acids. V lost 0 bases and J lost 5, with 14 bases in between. CDR1 and CDR2 from the germline V gene are SGHVS and FQNEAQ. The sample originates from a study of cytomegalovirus exposure and HLA in healthy donors. The overall study: Later analysis reported that the 110 or so validation repertoires shared the platform of the approximately 690 first-cohort repertoires.

Findings and limits, study-wide: Confirmation was obtained in vitro that three CMV-associated chains are specific for CMV antigens.

The data were produced by immunoSEQ multiplex PCR, yet TCRdb's version contains in-frame clones alone and is incomplete. The sample holds 200,000 or so clones, 75% to 90% seen once. The sample was PBMCs. This sequence originates from a man younger than 30 in good health and CMV-seropositive. The V call is TRBV7-8, the J call TRBJ2-7; tentatively, D is TRBD2 (6 bases). CDR3 nucleotide sequence: TGTGCCAGCAGCTTAGCGGGTTCACTAGCCCACGAGCAGTACTTC. Translating gives CASSLAGSLAHEQYF.